This T cell receptor (beta chain) originates from a study of blood T cell repertoires in COVID-19. The wider study: Acute and convalescent COVID-19 samples came from the United States, Italy and Spain.

The J segment lost 4 bases and the V segment lost 5 bases, leaving 6 bases of the junction unmatched. Germline CDR1 is SGHVS and CDR2 is FNYEAQ. The CDR3 sequence is 14 residues long. The authors' processing: By means of reference gene primer amplification, nucleated cell counts were estimated. The protocol was immunoSEQ multiplex PCR, while the TCRdb copy is restricted to in-frame clones and leaves out a portion. That table supplies the V and J calls and clone size; D and trimming were determined from the DNA. The table includes 100,000 to 150,000 clones, around 88% detected once. The V and J genes are TRBV7-6 and TRBJ2-3; TRBD2 aligns across 7 bases. The specimen was peripheral blood. The receptor was isolated from a man older than 75 with active or convalescent COVID-19. This CDR3 is CASSLGGGADTQYF. The CDR3 region has the DNA TGTGCCAGCAGCCTTGGCGGGGGAGCAGATACGCAGTATTTT.